One and the same sample provided the 12 T cell receptor beta chains below, sequenced in a study of blood T cell repertoires in COVID-19. Method: immunoSEQ multiplex PCR; TCRdb's copy keeps in-frame clones and lacks some. The data show over 200,000 clones, with less than 85% seen just once and 1.8% held by the top ten. Sequenced input: PBMCs or T cells enriched from blood (not recorded which). These receptors were taken from a man between 60 and 75 years old who had recovered from COVID-19.

This chain joins TRBV11-2 and TRBJ2-7; D might be TRBD1 (7 bases). The V and J ends lost 0 bases and 5 bases respectively, with 17 bases between them. Germline lookup yields CDR1 SGHAT and CDR2 FQNNGV. The CDR3 is made up of 16 amino acids. For the CDR3, the DNA is TGTGCCAGCAGCTTAGATGGAGTGGCAGGGGGGAACGAGCAGTACTTC. It translates to CASSLDGVAGGNEQYF.

The chain links TRBV5-1 to TRBJ2-3, with D possibly matching TRBD1 (6 bases). V lost 3 bases and J lost 5, with 13 bases in between. Germline-derived CDR1 and CDR2 are SGHRS and YFSETQ. There are 14 residues in the CDR3. The CDR3 sequence is CASSSATGRDTQYF. The CDR3 region has the DNA TGCGCCAGCAGCTCGGCGACAGGTCGAGATACGCAGTATTTT.

The chain is built from TRBV4-3 and TRBJ2-1, with D maybe TRBD2 (5 bases). The germline gives CDR1 LGHNA, CDR2 YSLEER. V was clipped by 4 bases and J by 0 bases, with 10 bases between them. The CDR3 runs to 15 residues. For the CDR3, the DNA is TGCGCCAGCAGCCCCCGGGGAGCCTCCTACAATGAGCAGTTCTTC. This translates into CASSPRGASYNEQFF.

The rearrangement links TRBV4-2 to TRBJ1-6; D is unclear. Germline assignment: CDR1 LGHNA and CDR2 YNFKEQ. V was pared by 0 bases and J by 7 bases, with 7 bases between. The CDR3 has 14 residues. This CDR3 reads CASSQDTENSPLHF. CDR3 DNA: TGTGCCAGCAGCCAAGACACAGAGAATTCACCCCTCCACTTT.

Here the CDR3 reads CASSPPRQGSETQYF. The CDR3 coding sequence is TGTGCCAGCAGCCCCCCGAGACAGGGATCAGAGACCCAGTACTTC. V is TRBV11-3 and J is TRBJ2-5, with 7 bases fitting TRBD1. The CDR3 extends over 15 amino acids. Per the germline V gene, CDR1 is SGHNT and CDR2 is YENEEA. The V gene end was trimmed by 5 bases and the J gene end by 4 bases; junction bases not matched to a gene: 10.

The rearrangement joins TRBV24-1 to TRBJ2-3; 8 bases are shared with TRBD2. The CDR3 covers 16 residues. V trimming: 5 bases; J trimming: 4 bases; junction bases outside the gene matches: 10. In germline, CDR1 is KGHDR, CDR2 SFDVKD. The CDR3 is CATSGIVAGWPDTQYF. Written as DNA, the CDR3 is TGTGCCACCAGTGGAATAGTAGCGGGGTGGCCAGATACGCAGTATTTT.

This sequence joins TRBV7-9 and TRBJ2-7, with 7 nucleotides matching TRBD2. From germline, CDR1 is SEHNR and CDR2 FQNEAQ (reference sequence). The CDR3 totals 12 residues. Trimming cost V 6 bases and J 5 bases; bases outside gene matches: 4. The CDR3 coding sequence is TGTGCCAGCAGGCGGGGAGGGAACGAGCAGTACTTC. Translating it yields CASRRGGNEQYF.

The chain combines TRBV6-6 with TRBJ2-3, with 13 positions matching TRBD2. The CDR3 sequence is 16 residues long. Trimming at V came to 6 bases and at J to 5 bases, leaving 8 bases not matched to a gene. Germline V gene lookup returns CDR1 MNHNY and CDR2 SVGAGI (reference sequence). The CDR3: CASSLGLAGDRDTQYF. The CDR3 DNA reads TGTGCCAGCAGCCTAGGACTAGCGGGGGATCGAGATACGCAGTATTTT.

This chain uses TRBV18 with TRBJ1-1; 7 bases match TRBD1. Germline CDR1 KGHSH, CDR2 LQKENI. This CDR3 region has 13 residues. Trimming removed 4 bases from V and 4 bases from J; junction bases left unmatched: 3. In DNA, the CDR3 is TGTGCCAGCTCACTTACAGGGGTCACTGAAGCTTTCTTT. It yields the protein CASSLTGVTEAFF.

This chain connects TRBV5-1 to TRBJ2-2; 8 bases line up with TRBD1. J gave up 5 bases and V 0 bases, and 12 bases lay outside the gene matches. Germline V lookup: CDR1 SGHRS, CDR2 YFSETQ. This CDR3 contains 18 residues. CDR3 DNA sequence: TGCGCCAGCAGCTTGGACCTACGCGGACAGGGAAAAACCGGGGAGCTGTTTTTT. Residues: CASSLDLRGQGKTGELFF.

The chain recombines TRBV7-9 with TRBJ2-1; 9 bases line up with TRBD2. The J segment lost 5 bases and the V segment lost 2 bases, leaving 4 bases of the junction unmatched. Germline CDR1 reads SEHNR; CDR2 reads FQNEAQ (reference sequence). This CDR3 is 15 amino acids long. The CDR3 DNA is TGTGCCAGCAGCTTATTGACTAGCGGTAACAATGAGCAGTTCTTC. Encoded protein: CASSLLTSGNNEQFF.

The J gene is TRBJ1-1, the V gene TRBV6-2 or TRBV6-3, with 9 nucleotides matching TRBD1. J gave up 4 bases and V 5 bases, and 8 bases lay outside the gene matches. The V gene's germline CDR1 is MNHEY and CDR2 SVGEGT. This CDR3 is built from 15 residues. The CDR3 is CASSPLRTGATEAFF. CDR3 coding DNA: TGTGCCAGCAGTCCCCTTCGGACAGGGGCCACTGAAGCTTTCTTT.